The 7 T cell receptor beta chains below were found in one sample sequenced in a study of T cell clonotyping in hematopoietic cell transplantation. Method: immunoSEQ multiplex PCR; TCRdb's copy keeps in-frame clones and lacks some. The table has 13,000 to 15,000 clones, 86% seen once. Specimen: PBMCs, collected 100 days after allogeneic stem cell transplant. These receptors were collected from a male patient aged 50 to 59 who had an allogeneic stem cell transplant from an unrelated donor, so T cells may come from the graft donor. Some clones in this sample may be carry-over from other donors' samples.

The chain couples TRBV6-1 to TRBJ1-1, with 7 bases aligning to TRBD1. The V gene end was trimmed by 9 bases and the J gene end by 0 bases; junction bases not matched to a gene: 4. The CDR3 runs to 13 residues. Germline V gene lookup returns CDR1 MNHNS and CDR2 SASEGT. The CDR3 nucleotides read TGTGCCAGTCCCGGGACAGTGAACACTGAAGCTTTCTTT. Encoded protein: CASPGTVNTEAFF.

The rearrangement joins TRBV6-5 to TRBJ2-1; D tentatively reads TRBD1 or TRBD2 (5 bases each). The V and J ends lost 3 bases and 9 bases respectively, with 18 bases between them. This CDR3 has 15 residues. The V gene's germline CDR1 is MNHEY and CDR2 SVGAGI. CDR3 coding DNA: TGTGCCAGCAGTTATGGGACCAGAGGGCGTGGTGAGCAGTTCTTC. This translates into CASSYGTRGRGEQFF.

The gene calls are TRBV7-6 and TRBJ1-3; 7 bases map to TRBD1. The V and J ends lost 5 bases and 3 bases, in that order; junction bases with no gene match: 1. Germline V gene data show CDR1 as SGHVS and CDR2 as FNYEAQ. CDR3 length: 13 residues. The CDR3 DNA is TGTGCCAGCAGCGACAGGGTTGGAAACACCATATATTTT. Translated: CASSDRVGNTIYF.

V usage is TRBV7-2 and J usage is TRBJ2-7; the D call may be TRBD1 or TRBD2 (5 bases each). This CDR3 is built from 15 residues. The germline CDR1 and CDR2 sequences are SGHTA and FQGNSA. V lost 5 bases and J 1 base, leaving 15 bases between the germline ends. CDR3 nucleotides: TGTGCCAGCAGCCGGGGACCTCAGGAGTCCTACGAGCAGTACTTC. Translated: CASSRGPQESYEQYF.

The chain recombines TRBV30 with TRBJ2-1, with D possibly being TRBD2 (7 bases). With 0 bases removed from V and 7 bases from J, the gap between germline ends came to 16 bases. This CDR3 contains 15 residues. Germline lookup yields CDR1 GTSNPN and CDR2 SVGIG (reference sequence). This CDR3 is CAWSVPLAGANEQFF. CDR3 sequence (DNA): TGTGCCTGGAGTGTACCGTTGGCGGGGGCAAATGAGCAGTTCTTC.

The rearrangement joins TRBV5-6 to TRBJ1-2; no clear D. Trimming left V 0 bases short and J 0 bases short, with 9 bases between. The CDR3 sequence is 15 residues long. The germline gives CDR1 SGHDT, CDR2 YYEEEE. The CDR3 bases are TGTGCCAGCAGCTTGGGAACGGGTTCTAACTATGGCTACACCTTC. Its protein product is CASSLGTGSNYGYTF.

The chain combines TRBV7-9 with TRBJ1-5; no clear D. CDR3 size: 14 residues. Trimming removed 8 bases from V and 2 bases from J, with 13 bases in between. CDR1 and CDR2 (germline): SEHNR, FQNEAQ (reference sequence). Here the CDR3 reads CASGEGWGNQPQHF. CDR3 DNA sequence: TGTGCCAGCGGGGAGGGATGGGGCAATCAGCCCCAGCATTTT.